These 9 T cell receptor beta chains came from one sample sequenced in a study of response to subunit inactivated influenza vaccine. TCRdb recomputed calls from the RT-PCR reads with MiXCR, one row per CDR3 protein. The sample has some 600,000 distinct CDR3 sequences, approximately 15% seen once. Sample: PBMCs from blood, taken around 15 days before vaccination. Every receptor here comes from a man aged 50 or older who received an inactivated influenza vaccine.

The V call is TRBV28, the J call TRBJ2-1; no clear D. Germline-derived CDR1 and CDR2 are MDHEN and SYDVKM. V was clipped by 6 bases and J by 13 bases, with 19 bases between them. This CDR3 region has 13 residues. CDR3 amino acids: CASSHRSSEVQFF. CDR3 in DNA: TGTGCCAGCAGCCATCGTTCCAGTGAAGTACAGTTCTTC.

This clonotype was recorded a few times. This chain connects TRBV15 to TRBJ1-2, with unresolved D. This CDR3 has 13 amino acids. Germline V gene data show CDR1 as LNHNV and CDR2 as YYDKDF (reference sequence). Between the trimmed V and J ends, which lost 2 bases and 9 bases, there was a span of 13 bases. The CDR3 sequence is CATSRSDSISYTF. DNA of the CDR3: TGTGCCACCAGCAGATCGGACTCTATCAGCTACACCTTC.

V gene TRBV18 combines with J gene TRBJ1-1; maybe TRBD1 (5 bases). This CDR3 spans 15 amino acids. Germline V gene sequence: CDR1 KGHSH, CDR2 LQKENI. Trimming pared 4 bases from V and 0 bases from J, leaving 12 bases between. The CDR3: CASSRQSPMNTEAFF. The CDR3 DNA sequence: TGTGCCAGCTCACGACAGAGCCCCATGAACACTGAAGCTTTCTTT.

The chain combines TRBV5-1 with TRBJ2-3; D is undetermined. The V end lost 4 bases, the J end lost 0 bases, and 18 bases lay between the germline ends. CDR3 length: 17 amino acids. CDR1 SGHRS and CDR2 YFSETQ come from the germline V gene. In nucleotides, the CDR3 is TGCGCCAGCAGCCACGCGAAGTGGACCCTTAGCACAGATACGCAGTATTTT. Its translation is CASSHAKWTLSTDTQYF.

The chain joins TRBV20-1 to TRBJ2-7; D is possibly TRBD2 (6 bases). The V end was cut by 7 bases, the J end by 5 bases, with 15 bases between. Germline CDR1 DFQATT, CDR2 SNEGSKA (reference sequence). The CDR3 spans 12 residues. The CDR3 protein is CSGRGLSDEQYF. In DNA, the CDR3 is TGCAGTGGGCGGGGTCTGTCGGACGAGCAGTACTTC.

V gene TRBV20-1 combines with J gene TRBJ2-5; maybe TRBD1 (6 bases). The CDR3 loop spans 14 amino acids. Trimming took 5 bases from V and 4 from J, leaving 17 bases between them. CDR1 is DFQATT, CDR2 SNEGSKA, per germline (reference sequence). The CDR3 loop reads CSAGPTGLGETQYF. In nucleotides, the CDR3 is TGCAGTGCTGGCCCTACAGGGTTGGGAGAGACCCAGTACTTC.

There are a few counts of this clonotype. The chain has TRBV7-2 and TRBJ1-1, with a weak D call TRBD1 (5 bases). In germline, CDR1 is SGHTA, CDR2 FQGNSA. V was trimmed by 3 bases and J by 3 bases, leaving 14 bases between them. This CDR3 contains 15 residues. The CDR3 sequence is CASSFEVSRDTEAFF. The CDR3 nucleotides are TGTGCCAGCAGCTTCGAGGTCTCCAGGGACACTGAAGCTTTCTTT.

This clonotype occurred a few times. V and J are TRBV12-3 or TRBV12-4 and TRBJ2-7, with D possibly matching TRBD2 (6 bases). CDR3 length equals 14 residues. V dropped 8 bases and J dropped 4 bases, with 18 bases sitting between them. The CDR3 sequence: CASAPDGSGYEQYF. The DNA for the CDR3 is TGTGCCAGCGCACCGGACGGGAGCGGTTACGAGCAGTACTTC.

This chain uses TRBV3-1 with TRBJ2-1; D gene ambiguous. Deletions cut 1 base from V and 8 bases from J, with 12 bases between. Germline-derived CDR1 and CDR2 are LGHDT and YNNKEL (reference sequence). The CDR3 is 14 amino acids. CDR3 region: CASSQAAGPHEQFF. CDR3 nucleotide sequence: TGTGCCAGCAGCCAAGCGGCAGGCCCCCATGAGCAGTTCTTC.